This T cell receptor (beta chain) was obtained from a study of T cell responses to AZD1222 COVID-19 vaccine. Broader study findings: The study found vaccine-associated CD4 TCRs spanning spike, dominant at 160-218 and 743-854. Clonal diversity may have been underestimated in mostly white British donors. It was only a handful of AZD1222 recipients who were seropositive at baseline.

Details on this clone: Its antigen is not identified.

Here immunoSEQ multiplex PCR was the method, and the copy in TCRdb shows in-frame clones only, minus some. Of 110,000 or so clones in the sample, roughly 86% were seen once. The V gene end was trimmed by 4 bases and the J gene end by 11 bases; junction bases not matched to a gene: 10. CDR3 size: 12 residues. In germline, CDR1 is GTSNPN, CDR2 SVGIG (reference sequence). Specimen: peripheral blood, collected 28 days after the second AZD1222 dose. This sequence originates from an adult who received the AZD1222 COVID-19 vaccine. The chain has TRBV30 and TRBJ1-1, with 7 bases that match TRBD1. The CDR3 is CAWIEQGVKAFF. CDR3 nucleotides: TGTGCCTGGATTGAGCAGGGGGTGAAGGCTTTCTTT.